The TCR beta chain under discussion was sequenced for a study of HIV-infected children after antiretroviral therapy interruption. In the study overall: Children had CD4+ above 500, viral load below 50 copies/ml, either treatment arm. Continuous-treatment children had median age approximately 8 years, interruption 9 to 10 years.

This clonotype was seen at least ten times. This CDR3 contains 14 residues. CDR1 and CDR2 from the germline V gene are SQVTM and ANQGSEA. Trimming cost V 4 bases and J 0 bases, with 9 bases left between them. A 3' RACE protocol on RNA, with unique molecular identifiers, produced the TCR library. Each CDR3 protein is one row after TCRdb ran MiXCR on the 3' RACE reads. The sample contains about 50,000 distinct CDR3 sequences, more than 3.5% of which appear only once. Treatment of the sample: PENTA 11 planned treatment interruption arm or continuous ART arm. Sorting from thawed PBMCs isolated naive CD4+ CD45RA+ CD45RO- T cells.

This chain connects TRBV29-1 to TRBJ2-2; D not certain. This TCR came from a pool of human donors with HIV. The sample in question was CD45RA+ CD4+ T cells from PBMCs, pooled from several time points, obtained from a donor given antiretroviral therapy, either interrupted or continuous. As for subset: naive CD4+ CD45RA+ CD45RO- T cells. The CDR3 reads CSVVADTNTGELFF. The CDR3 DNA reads TGCAGCGTTGTGGCAGACACGAACACCGGGGAGCTGTTTTTT.